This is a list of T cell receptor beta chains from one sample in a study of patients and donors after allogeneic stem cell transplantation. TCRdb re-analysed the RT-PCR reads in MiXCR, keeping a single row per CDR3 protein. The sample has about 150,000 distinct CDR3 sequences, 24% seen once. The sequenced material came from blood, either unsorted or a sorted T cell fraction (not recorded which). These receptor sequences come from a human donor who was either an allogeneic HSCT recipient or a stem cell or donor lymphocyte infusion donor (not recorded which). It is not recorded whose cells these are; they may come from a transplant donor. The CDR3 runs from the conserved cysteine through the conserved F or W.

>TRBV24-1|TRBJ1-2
CATSDPFDRGYTF
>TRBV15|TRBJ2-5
CATSAGGSEETQYF
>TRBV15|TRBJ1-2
CATSRPRQGAFGYTF
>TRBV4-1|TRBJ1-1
CASSQDKVSPLMNTEAFF
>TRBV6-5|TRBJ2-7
CASSQSSGGLYEQYF
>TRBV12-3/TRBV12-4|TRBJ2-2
CASSPRTVNTGELFF
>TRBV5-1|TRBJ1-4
CASSPEEGSEKLFF
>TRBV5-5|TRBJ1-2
CASSWASAYGYTF
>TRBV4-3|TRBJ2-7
CASSQGNEQYF
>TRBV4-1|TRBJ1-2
CASSQVLGGTGNGYTF
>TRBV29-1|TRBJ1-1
CSSTGTVNTEAFF
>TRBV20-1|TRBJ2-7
CSAREAQRYEQYF
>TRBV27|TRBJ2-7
CASSFTVGAGLDEQYF
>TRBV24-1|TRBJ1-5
CATSDGRDSSSF
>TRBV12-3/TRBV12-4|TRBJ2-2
CASTIVGSGELFF
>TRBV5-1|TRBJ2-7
CASSLARTGVYEQYF
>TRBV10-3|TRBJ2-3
CAISLASGDTQYF
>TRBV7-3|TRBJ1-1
CASSLTGGGITEAFF
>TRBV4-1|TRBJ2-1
CASSLLGLAGGATSSYNEQFF
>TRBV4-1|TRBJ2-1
CASSQDTNWGAVNGEQFF
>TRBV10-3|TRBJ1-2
CAISEPQRGYDYGYTF
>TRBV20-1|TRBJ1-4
CSALVWGPNEKLFF
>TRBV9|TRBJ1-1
CASSALGPLETEAFF
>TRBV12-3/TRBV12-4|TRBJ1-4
CASSLRDRATNEKLFF
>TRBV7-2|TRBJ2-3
CASSARVWTGGIDTQYF
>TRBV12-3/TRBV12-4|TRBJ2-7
CASSFGGYEQYF
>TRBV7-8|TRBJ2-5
CASSWGRFGWETQYF
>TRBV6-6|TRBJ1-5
CACTQTSHSNQPQHF
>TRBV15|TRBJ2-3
CATSRGGYTDTQYF
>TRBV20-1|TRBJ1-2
CSAKQGPSGYTF
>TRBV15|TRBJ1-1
CATSIGTGRMNTEAFF
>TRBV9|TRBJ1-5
CASSVGRGARNQPQHF
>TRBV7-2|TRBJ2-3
CASSPGLAVDTQYF
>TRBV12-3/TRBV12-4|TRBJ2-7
CASSFLYTAEQYF
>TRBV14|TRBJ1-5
CASSQLCARVGQPQHF
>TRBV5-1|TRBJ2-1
CASSLAPAIEQFF
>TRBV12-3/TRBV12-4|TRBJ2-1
CASSLAGGSYEQFF
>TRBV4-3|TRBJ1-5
CASSQDGYSNQPQHF
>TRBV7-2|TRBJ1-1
CASSFTQGRVTEAFF
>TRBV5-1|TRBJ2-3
CASSVGAGGTDTQYF
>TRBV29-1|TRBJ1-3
CSVDRGNTIYF
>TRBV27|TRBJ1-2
CASSRQTTNGYTF
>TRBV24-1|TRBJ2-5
CATSEKRETQYF
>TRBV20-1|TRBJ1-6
CSAREGQGQRSFNSPLHF
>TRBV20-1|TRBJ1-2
CSATPTGWSYGYTF
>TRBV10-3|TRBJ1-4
CAISEPGANEKLFF
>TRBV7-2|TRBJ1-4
CASSRQGSGRGNEKLFF
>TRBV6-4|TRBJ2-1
CASSVDRDSYNEQFF
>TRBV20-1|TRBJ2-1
CSAGLAMGYNEQFF
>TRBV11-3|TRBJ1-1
CASSLMTGGATEAFF
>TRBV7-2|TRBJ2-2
CASSLDFSGSDTGELFF
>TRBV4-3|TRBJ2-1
CASSQAISGLGSYNEQFF
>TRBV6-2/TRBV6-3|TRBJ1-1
CASSHPGGPDTEAFF